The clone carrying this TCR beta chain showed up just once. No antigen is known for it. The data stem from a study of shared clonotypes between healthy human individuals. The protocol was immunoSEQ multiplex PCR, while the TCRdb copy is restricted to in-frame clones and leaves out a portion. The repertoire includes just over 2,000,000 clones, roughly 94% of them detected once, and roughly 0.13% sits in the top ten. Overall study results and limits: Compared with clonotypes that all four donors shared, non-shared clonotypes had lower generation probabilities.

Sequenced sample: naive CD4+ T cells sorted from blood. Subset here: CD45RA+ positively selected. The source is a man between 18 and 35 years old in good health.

The CDR3 here is CASSQEPGQGKTQYF. The CDR3 coding sequence is TGCGCCAGCAGCCAAGAGCCGGGACAGGGGAAGACCCAGTACTTC. V is TRBV4-3 and J is TRBJ2-5; 10 bases are shared with TRBD1. The V segment lost 0 bases and the J segment 6 bases; nucleotides outside the gene matches: 4. The germline V gene encodes CDR1 LGHNA and CDR2 YSLEER. The CDR3 covers 15 residues.